The rows below give T cell receptor beta chains drawn from one sample of a study of tumor and adjacent non-tumor tissue in lung cancer. TCRdb reprocessed the multiplex PCR reads with MiXCR, giving one entry per CDR3 protein. The sample holds tens of thousands of distinct CDR3 sequences, 50% to 60% seen once. Sequencing input: lung tumor tissue. The receptors originated from a man in his fifties with non-small cell lung cancer. Each CDR3 is given with its conserved first and last residue.

j_call: TRBJ2-3
v_call: TRBV11-2
cdr3_aa: CASSFGPTGEIRDTQYF

j_call: TRBJ2-7
v_call: TRBV11-2
cdr3_aa: CASSLSVAKLSEQYF

j_call: TRBJ2-1
v_call: TRBV6-1
cdr3_aa: CASSMGRSEQFF

j_call: TRBJ1-3
v_call: TRBV5-1
cdr3_aa: CASSLAPGAGDTMYF

j_call: TRBJ2-2
v_call: TRBV10-1
cdr3_aa: CVGRATSHTGELFF

j_call: TRBJ2-1
v_call: TRBV4-2
cdr3_aa: CTNSGTSGGKRNEQFF

j_call: TRBJ2-7
v_call: TRBV29-1
cdr3_aa: CSVEDGRLAGDEQYF

j_call: TRBJ2-3
v_call: TRBV25-1
cdr3_aa: CASRDFTRDRYRDTQYF

j_call: TRBJ2-7
v_call: TRBV29-1
cdr3_aa: CSVVFHRGYEQYF

j_call: TRBJ2-2
v_call: TRBV5-4
cdr3_aa: CATSRPPGTAISRTGEPFF

j_call: TRBJ2-7
v_call: TRBV20-1
cdr3_aa: CSARVGRTAYEQYF

j_call: TRBJ1-1
v_call: TRBV12-3/TRBV12-4
cdr3_aa: CASTSATEAFF

j_call: TRBJ1-3
v_call: TRBV28
cdr3_aa: CASTLYGARNTIYF

j_call: TRBJ2-1
v_call: TRBV15
cdr3_aa: CATSMTGNEQFF

j_call: TRBJ2-7
v_call: TRBV6-6
cdr3_aa: CVSSGRPLGEQYF

j_call: TRBJ2-7
v_call: TRBV6-5
cdr3_aa: CASSAAGGTNYEQYF

j_call: TRBJ1-1
v_call: TRBV2
cdr3_aa: CAGGTKPPEAFF

j_call: TRBJ1-1
v_call: TRBV6-2/TRBV6-3
cdr3_aa: CASTTGQGLGDTEAFF